This TCR beta chain derives from a study of blood T cells in healthy people across ages. The overall study: Capture via template switching afforded approximately one barcoded beta molecule per two T cells.

A second PCR of roughly 7 to 11 cycles used a sample-barcoded 5' primer and a J-beta primer mix. TCRdb re-derived calls from the 5' RACE reads in MiXCR, one entry per CDR3 protein. The sample holds over a million distinct CDR3 sequences, 40% to 50% seen once. Broader study findings: Since the PBMCs were unsorted, naive and antigen-experienced cells could not be conclusively compared.

Researchers isolated at least 6 million PBMCs per sample. This CDR3 region has 14 residues. V was trimmed by 2 bases and J by 5 bases, leaving 10 bases between them. Germline CDR1 SGHVS, CDR2 FNYEAQ. Remarks on this clonotype: As yet, its antigen is unknown.

This chain joins TRBV7-6 and TRBJ2-1; the D is unclear. The clonotype comes from a woman in her sixties or seventies in good health. The sequenced sample was blood. The CDR3 sequence is CASSLKGPNNEQFF. As DNA, the CDR3 is TGTGCCAGCAGCTTAAAGGGTCCCAACAATGAGCAGTTCTTC.